This T cell receptor (beta chain) emerged from a study of cytomegalovirus exposure and HLA in healthy donors. Study-wide findings and caveats: Under in vitro conditions, a few CMV-associated chains were confirmed as specific for CMV antigens. Cytomegalovirus association was listed for under 200 TCR beta chains. Analyzed later, most CMV-associated TCR beta chains appeared HLA-restricted.

Per the germline V gene, CDR1 is SQVTM and CDR2 is ANQGSEA. The CDR3 contains 13 residues. The PCR employed 60 Vbeta primers together with 13 Jbeta primers. Using immunoSEQ multiplex PCR, the repertoire was profiled, and TCRdb retains in-frame clones only, with some absent. The data contain over 150,000 clones, about 83% of them singletons. Concerning this clone: The antigen remains unidentified. An end of the junction differs from the germline gene, which may be a read error.

When sampled, the donors appeared nominally healthy, though they likely had unrecorded immune exposures. Sequenced sample: PBMCs. The TCR sequence derives from a woman younger than 45 in good health and CMV-seronegative. This rearrangement joins TRBV29-1 to TRBJ1-2, with D perhaps TRBD1 (5 bases). This CDR3 reads CSAIWGTKYGYTF. The DNA of the CDR3 is TGCAGCGCTATTTGGGGGACTAAGTATGGCTACACCTTC.